This T cell receptor beta chain stems from a study of T cells after yellow fever vaccination. It was through 5'RACE template switching that TCR cDNA was made, with a universal primer site and UMIs added. TCRdb re-derived calls from the 5' RACE reads in MiXCR, one entry per CDR3 protein. This table holds about 350,000 distinct CDR3 sequences, under 15% found once. Broader study findings: Within FACS-sorted repertoires, abundant clonotypes contaminating from the bulk population could be present. The secondary response was weaker, and its peak arrived faster, on day 5 versus 15. The booster saw the reappearance of most primary-vaccination clones (approximately 97% CD4, 88% CD8).

This clonotype was counted only a few times. Its antigen is unknown. V shed 6 bases, J shed 1 base, and the junction held 3 bases outside the gene matches. In germline, CDR1 is DFQATT, CDR2 SNEGSKA (reference sequence). This CDR3 has 13 residues. The chain joins TRBV20-1 to TRBJ2-7; 10 bases match TRBD1. The origin of this receptor is a man between 18 and 35 years old who received the YFV17D yellow fever vaccine. Sequenced here: CD4+ T cells sorted from PBMCs, sampled 15 days after the yellow fever booster vaccination. CDR3 residues: CSALDRGSYEQYF. The DNA for the CDR3 is TGCAGTGCCCTGGACAGGGGGTCCTACGAGCAGTACTTC.